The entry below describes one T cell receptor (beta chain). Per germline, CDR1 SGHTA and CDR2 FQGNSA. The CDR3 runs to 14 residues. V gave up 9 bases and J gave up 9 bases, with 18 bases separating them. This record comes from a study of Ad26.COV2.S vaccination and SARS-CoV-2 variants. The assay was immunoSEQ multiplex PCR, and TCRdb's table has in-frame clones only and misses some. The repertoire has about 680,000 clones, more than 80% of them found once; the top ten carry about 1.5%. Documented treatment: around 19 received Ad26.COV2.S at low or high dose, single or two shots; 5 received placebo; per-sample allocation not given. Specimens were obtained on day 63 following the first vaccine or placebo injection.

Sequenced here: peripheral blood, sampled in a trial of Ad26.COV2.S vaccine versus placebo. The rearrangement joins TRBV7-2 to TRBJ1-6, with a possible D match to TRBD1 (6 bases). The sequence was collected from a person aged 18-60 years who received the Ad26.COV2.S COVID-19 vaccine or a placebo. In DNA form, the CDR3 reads TGTGCCAGTGCAACCGGGACAACGTCTTCACCCCTCCACTTT. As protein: CASATGTTSSPLHF.